Each of the 25 T cell receptor beta chains below was sequenced from the same sample in a study of cytomegalovirus exposure and HLA in healthy donors. PCR used 60 Vbeta primers and 13 Jbeta primers. TCRdb's table, derived via immunoSEQ multiplex PCR, lists solely in-frame clones and lacks some. The data show roughly 120,000 clones, about four fifths seen once. Material for sequencing was PBMCs. The source is a human donor in good health.

This clone was seen a handful of times. The V gene is TRBV6-6, the J gene TRBJ1-1; D unresolved. Germline V gene data show CDR1 as MNHNY and CDR2 as SVGAGI (reference sequence). CDR3 length: 11 amino acids. V was clipped by 8 bases and J by 10 bases, with 14 bases between them. CDR3 coding DNA: TGTGCCAGCTTCGCCGAGGTTGGAGCTTTCTTT. This codes for CASFAEVGAFF.

V usage is TRBV6-5 and J usage is TRBJ1-2, with D possibly matching TRBD1 (6 bases). Germline-derived CDR1 and CDR2 are MNHEY and SVGAGI. Trimming shortened V by 5 bases and J by 1 base, and 14 bases separated the two germline ends. CDR3 length: 15 amino acids. CDR3 bases: TGTGCCAGCAGTCCCGGACAGACCAATAACTATGGCTACACCTTC. Translation gives CASSPGQTNNYGYTF.

This chain joins TRBV7-9 and TRBJ2-7; TRBD1 matches at 7 bases. Unmatched junction bases numbered 9, after V lost 5 bases and J lost 2 bases. The CDR3 has 15 amino acids. CDR1 is SEHNR and CDR2 is FQNEAQ in the germline V gene (reference sequence). The CDR3 DNA is TGTGCCAGCAGCGTGCCCCGGGACAGTGCCTACGAGCAGTACTTC. Translation gives CASSVPRDSAYEQYF.

The chain has TRBV6-5 and TRBJ1-3, with a possible D match to TRBD1 (5 bases). Germline assignment: CDR1 MNHEY and CDR2 SVGAGI. V was cut by 6 bases and J by 0 bases, with 12 bases left in between. The CDR3 runs 15 residues. Here the CDR3 reads CASSPGGVSGNTIYF. In DNA, the CDR3 is TGTGCCAGCAGCCCCGGGGGAGTCTCTGGAAACACCATATATTTT.

The chain uses TRBV5-5 and TRBJ1-2; 9 bases line up with TRBD1. The CDR3 is 15 amino acids. V was clipped by 4 bases and J by 5 bases; unmatched bases: 9. The germline V gene encodes CDR1 SGHKS and CDR2 YYEKEE (reference sequence). In DNA form, the CDR3 reads TGTGCCAGCAGCGAGACAGGGGGGACACCGTATGGCTACACCTTC. This translates into CASSETGGTPYGYTF.

This chain connects TRBV7-8 to TRBJ2-7, with 7 bases aligning to TRBD1. CDR3 size: 14 residues. Losses at the gene ends were 4 bases for V and 2 bases for J; bases not matched to a gene: 5. From germline, CDR1 is SGHVS and CDR2 FQNEAQ. The CDR3 spells CASSSGTDAYEQYF. The CDR3 bases are TGTGCCAGCAGCTCAGGGACAGACGCCTACGAGCAGTACTTC.

This clone appeared a few times. The chain recombines TRBV10-3 with TRBJ1-4; the D is unclear. Germline-derived CDR1 and CDR2 are ENHRY and SYGVKD. The V end was cut by 1 base, the J end by 2 bases, with 17 bases between. The length of the CDR3 is 18 residues. CDR3 nucleotide sequence: TGTGCCATCAGTGAGTTTAAACTCCTCGTGACTACTAATGAAAAACTGTTTTTT. Translated: CAISEFKLLVTTNEKLFF.

Notes on this clone: The junction does not match germline at one end; this may be a read error. The chain links TRBV7-9 to TRBJ2-7; 8 positions match TRBD1. Germline V gene sequence: CDR1 SEHNR, CDR2 FQNEAQ (reference sequence). The CDR3 is 16 residues long. CDR3 DNA: TGTTCCAGCAGCCCCCGCCGACAGGGGTTAACCTACGAGCAGTACTTC. It encodes CSSSPRRQGLTYEQYF.

The V and J genes are TRBV25-1 and TRBJ1-1; D possibly corresponds to TRBD1 (5 bases). The CDR3 extends over 15 amino acids. Trimming took 3 bases from V and 2 from J, leaving 13 bases between them. Per germline, CDR1 MGHDK and CDR2 SYGVNS. CDR3 DNA: TGTGCCAGCAGTGACCGTCGGCAGGGTAACACTGAAGCTTTCTTT. It translates to CASSDRRQGNTEAFF.

This chain connects TRBV29-1 to TRBJ1-1, with TRBD1 as a possible D gene (6 bases). The CDR3 loop spans 12 amino acids. Germline CDR1 and CDR2: SQVTM and ANQGSEA. V was pared by 6 bases and J by 0 bases, with 8 bases between. This chain's CDR3 is CSVTGMNTEAFF. CDR3 DNA: TGCAGCGTGACAGGCATGAACACTGAAGCTTTCTTT.

V gene TRBV5-1 combines with J gene TRBJ2-7; possible D gene TRBD1, 5 bases. CDR1 is SGHRS and CDR2 is YFSETQ in the germline V gene. The CDR3 is 14 residues long. The V and J ends lost 0 bases and 0 bases respectively, with 7 bases between them. CDR3 nucleotide sequence: TGCGCCAGCAGCTTGGCCGACAGCTCCTACGAGCAGTACTTC. As protein: CASSLADSSYEQYF.

The chain carries TRBV14 and TRBJ2-1; maybe TRBD2 (5 bases). There are 15 residues in the CDR3. In germline, CDR1 is SGHDN, CDR2 FVKESK. V was pared by 1 base and J by 4 bases, with 11 bases between. The CDR3 sequence: CASSQAWTLYNEQFF. The CDR3 DNA follows: TGTGCCAGCAGCCAAGCCTGGACTCTTTACAATGAGCAGTTCTTC.

The chain couples TRBV7-2 to TRBJ2-5, with 7 bases identical to TRBD2. The DNA end is a closer match to TRBJ2-7, so the J assignment may be wrong. Germline lookup yields CDR1 SGHTA and CDR2 FQGNSA. The CDR3 length is 14 residues. The CDR3: CASSRDYRSYEQYF. The CDR3 coding sequence is TGTGCCAGCAGCCGGGACTACCGCTCCTACGAGCAGTACTTC.

The V and J genes are TRBV6-6 and TRBJ1-3; the D gene is possibly TRBD1 (6 bases). The V end lost 2 bases, the J end lost 4 bases, and 12 bases lay between the germline ends. The V gene's germline CDR1 is MNHNY and CDR2 SVGAGI (reference sequence). There are 15 residues in the CDR3. The CDR3, as DNA: TGTGCCAGCAGTTACGTCCTGACAGGAGGAAACACCATATATTTT. This encodes CASSYVLTGGNTIYF.

The chain employs TRBV9 and TRBJ1-6; perhaps TRBD1 as D (6 bases). Germline-derived CDR1 and CDR2 are SGDLS and YYNGEE. This CDR3 has 15 residues. V lost 3 bases to trimming and J lost 7 bases, with 14 bases between them. The CDR3 protein is CASSAVGHWNSPLHF. CDR3 bases: TGTGCCAGCAGCGCGGTGGGACATTGGAATTCACCCCTCCACTTT. The variable domain in full, completed from reference TRBV9 and TRBJ1-6, reads DSGVTQTPKHLITATGQRVTLRCSPRSGDLSVYWYQQSLDQGLQFLIQYYNGEERAKGNILERFSAQQFPDLHSELNLSSLELGDSALYFCASSAVGHWNSPLHFGNGTRLTVT.

V usage is TRBV19 and J usage is TRBJ1-1; TRBD1 aligns across 8 bases. Germline assignment: CDR1 LNHDA and CDR2 SQIVND (reference sequence). The length of the CDR3 is 17 residues. The ends lost 5 bases at V and 3 bases at J; junction bases unmatched: 14. The CDR3, as DNA: TGTGCCAGTAGTCCCCCGCCCAGGGGGCCTCGTGACACTGAAGCTTTCTTT. Amino acids: CASSPPPRGPRDTEAFF.

The rearrangement uses TRBV5-1 and TRBJ1-5, with D perhaps matching TRBD1 (6 bases). CDR1 is SGHRS, CDR2 YFSETQ, per germline. Trimming pared 3 bases from V and 1 base from J, leaving 11 bases between. This CDR3 region has 15 residues. In DNA, the CDR3 is TGCGCCAGCAGCTCACCCGACAGGAGCAATCAGCCCCAGCATTTT. It yields the protein CASSSPDRSNQPQHF.

The chain carries TRBV29-1 and TRBJ2-3; D not resolved. Germline V CDR1 and CDR2: SQVTM, ANQGSEA. V lost 0 bases and J 0 bases, leaving 10 bases between the germline ends. The CDR3 loop spans 15 amino acids. The CDR3 is CSVEDKTRSTDTQYF. CDR3 nucleotides: TGCAGCGTTGAAGATAAGACAAGAAGCACAGATACGCAGTATTTT.

This clone was recorded a few times. This chain joins TRBV7-2 and TRBJ2-7; no definite D call. Germline-derived CDR1 and CDR2 are SGHTA and FQGNSA. The CDR3 is 11 amino acids. The V end lost 3 bases, the J end lost 2 bases, and 2 bases lay between the germline ends. The CDR3 loop is CASSFTYEQYF. CDR3 in DNA: TGTGCCAGCAGCTTTACCTACGAGCAGTACTTC.

The chain recombines TRBV5-1 with TRBJ2-2; 8 bases fit TRBD2. Germline CDR1 reads SGHRS; CDR2 reads YFSETQ. This CDR3 has 16 amino acids. V lost 2 bases, J lost 1 base, and 4 bases stayed unmatched. The CDR3 loop is CASSFIAGLNTGELFF. The CDR3 nucleotides read TGCGCCAGCAGCTTTATAGCGGGGTTGAACACCGGGGAGCTGTTTTTT. Variable domain in full (rest from reference TRBV5-1 and TRBJ2-2): KAGVTQTPRYLIKTRGQQVTLSCSPISGHRSVSWYQQTPGQGLQFLFEYFSETQRNKGNFPGRFSGRQFSNSRSEMNVSTLELGDSALYLCASSFIAGLNTGELFFGEGSRLTVL.

V gene TRBV6-5 combines with J gene TRBJ1-4; 10 bases agree with TRBD1. This CDR3 comprises 14 residues. Looked up from germline, CDR1 is MNHEY and CDR2 is SVGAGI. V was clipped by 5 bases and J by 8 bases; unmatched bases: 5. The CDR3 DNA follows: TGTGCCAGCAGTCGACAGGGGGCAGGGGAAAAACTGTTTTTT. Translated, it gives CASSRQGAGEKLFF.

The CDR3 DNA reads TGCGCCAGCAGCCAAGGGGAGACAGGGTATCCTGGAAACACCATATATTTT. Protein product: CASSQGETGYPGNTIYF. The chain combines TRBV4-1 with TRBJ1-3, with 7 bases aligning to TRBD1. Germline CDR1 and CDR2: MGHRA and YSYEKL. Trimming removed 1 base from V and 2 bases from J; junction bases left unmatched: 8. CDR3 length: 17 residues.

The chain is built from TRBV5-1 and TRBJ2-7; the D is unclear. The CDR3 is 13 residues long. Trimming took off 5 bases at V and 3 bases at J, with 12 bases between the two ends. Germline-derived CDR1 and CDR2 are SGHRS and YFSETQ. CDR3 nucleotides: TGCGCCAGCAGGGGTACCGGAGACTACGAGCAGTACTTC. This translates into CASRGTGDYEQYF. The whole variable domain, filled in from reference TRBV5-1 and TRBJ2-7, reads KAGVTQTPRYLIKTRGQQVTLSCSPISGHRSVSWYQQTPGQGLQFLFEYFSETQRNKGNFPGRFSGRQFSNSRSEMNVSTLELGDSALYLCASRGTGDYEQYFGPGTRLTVT.

Written as DNA, the CDR3 is TGCGCCAGCCGCGAGTGGGGGGAACTCACAGATACGCAGTATTTT. This encodes CASREWGELTDTQYF. The chain combines TRBV5-1 with TRBJ2-3; a possible D gene is TRBD2 (6 bases). The CDR3 has 15 residues. Trimming left V 7 bases short and J 2 bases short, with 17 bases between. Germline CDR1 is SGHRS and CDR2 is YFSETQ.

This clone came up once. The DNA of the CDR3 is TGTGCCAGCACCCTGACAGGGTTTGGCTACACCTTC. The encoded protein is CASTLTGFGYTF. V usage is TRBV6-5 and J usage is TRBJ1-2, with TRBD1 matching 7 bases. The CDR3 is made up of 12 amino acids. V shed 7 bases and J 7 bases; nucleotides not matched to a gene: 6. Germline CDR1 reads MNHEY; CDR2 reads SVGAGI.